This T cell receptor beta chain was obtained from a study of tumor-infiltrating lymphocytes in primary liver carcinoma (dated by TCRdb to 2016 to 2017). In the study overall: Surgical resection was performed in China between late 2015 and early 2016 on a handful of patients with histopathologically diagnosed primary liver carcinoma. The five patients, three men and two women aged 30 to 69 years, had hepatocellular carcinoma (four) or combined HCC and intrahepatic cholangiocarcinoma (one). The tumors of the five patients were staged as T1-T3 N0M0, with maximum diameters ranging from roughly 4 to 10 cm. Each sample produced about 3.5 to 7.13 million productive TCRbeta reads, and read depth showed no significant difference between tissue types. TCRbeta repertoire sequencing, expression microarrays and whole-exome sequencing were combined in the study across five regions of each liver tumor, with adjacent normal tissue and blood also included. TCRbeta repertoire sequencing covered some 35 specimens from 5 patients: around 25 tumor regions, 5 adjacent noncancerous liver tissues and 5 peripheral blood samples. Reproducibility between technical replicate repertoires was high, with correlation coefficients above 0.98 and mean shared-clone rates roughly 0.91. Findings and caveats that apply to the study as a whole: The top 250 clones made up a significantly larger repertoire fraction in tumors than in blood (p = 0.039). With just five patients in the study, the authors point out that the findings should be validated in a larger study. Since the samples were bulk and unsorted, there was no way to compare CD4+ and CD8+ T cell repertoires. Because sequencing covered only the TCR beta chain and unpaired alpha chains were not captured, true repertoire diversity is likely underestimated. Consistent with antigen-driven expansion, pairs of tumor regions showed higher repertoire overlap (mean roughly 36%) than either tumor-adjacent pairs (approximately 17%) or tumor-blood pairs (around 14%).

Worth noting for this clonotype: There is no known antigen for this receptor. Qualities for individual bases were not recorded, and no much larger clone is one base off.

Starting from approximately 500 ng total RNA, TCRbeta-specific cDNA was produced by reverse transcription with a constant-region primer and ProtoScript II reverse transcriptase. The TCRbeta libraries were prepared through three rounds of nested multiplex PCR following a slightly modified ARM-PCR procedure. The first two PCR rounds used multiplex TRBV1-TRBV30 forward primers with a Cbeta reverse primer, each for about 10 cycles. Sample barcodes and Illumina adapters were added in a final 25-cycle PCR using Deep VentR polymerase. Before sequencing, amplicons of 200-500 bp were gel-purified using a QIAquick gel extraction kit. An Illumina HiSeq 2500 was used to sequence the TCRbeta amplicons, generating 250-bp paired-end reads. From the authors' description of their analysis: Reads were quality-trimmed with Trimmomatic v0.33, and paired reads were merged with FLASH v1.2.11 to recover full CDR3 sequences. V, D and J germline segments were assigned to the rearranged TCRbeta sequences by MiGEC v1.2.1b. VDJtools v1.0.0 computed clonotype statistics and Shannon-Wiener diversity indices. Except for diversity analysis, only each sample's 250 most abundant clonotypes were used in subsequent analyses to reduce sampling bias. In TCRdb, the public reads were trimmed at Q25 with fastp and aligned with MiXCR, with productive beta chains retained. Every distinct CDR3 protein forms one entry, paired with its most common genes and DNA. The V and J calls and clone size come from TCRdb's table, not from the authors' own analysis. This sample comprises almost 200,000 distinct CDR3 sequences, approximately 65% of them detected only once. Clones ranked in the top ten supply approximately 6.6% of the sample.

RNA from unsorted whole blood was extracted with TRIzol reagent, and germline DNA was obtained with the DNeasy Blood & Tissue kit. At the time of sampling, the patients had chronic HBV infection and had not received any treatment. Approximately 3.9 milliliters of peripheral blood were collected into K2EDTA tubes before surgery. V and J are trimmed by 7 bases and 1 base, and the gene matches miss 4 bases of the junction. The germline V gene encodes CDR1 LNHDA and CDR2 SQIVND (reference sequence). The CDR3 runs 14 residues from the cysteine to the phenylalanine. Just the 42-base CDR3 DNA is kept, in frame starting at base 1.

The chain was built from TRBV19 and TRBJ1-2; the central 9 bases match TRBD1. Sequenced input: peripheral blood. The receptor's source is a woman aged 60-75 years with primary liver carcinoma and hepatitis B virus infection. The encoded CDR3 is CASTTTGGNYGYTF. The sequence in DNA is TGTGCCAGTACCACGACAGGGGGTAACTATGGCTACACCTTC.